The present T cell receptor (beta chain) was sequenced within a study of Ad26.COV2.S vaccination and SARS-CoV-2 variants. Overall study results and limits: Reportedly, spike-specific CD8+ and CD4+ T cell responses achieved substantial breadth once vaccination had taken place.

The CDR3 loop spans 16 amino acids. From germline, CDR1 is LGHNT and CDR2 FRNRAP. Trimming shortened V by 1 base and J by 1 base, and 11 bases separated the two germline ends. Concerning this clone: Its antigen is undetermined.

The protocol was immunoSEQ multiplex PCR, while the TCRdb copy is restricted to in-frame clones and leaves out a portion. The repertoire holds 300,000 to 400,000 clones, 90% to 95% seen once, with 3.9% in the top ten. This clonotype was sampled from a human donor who had recovered from COVID-19. The genes are TRBV12-5 and TRBJ1-5; maybe TRBD1 (5 bases). The sample here was peripheral blood, taken after recovery from COVID-19. DNA for the CDR3: TGTGCTAGTGGTTTGGGGCAGGGACCGAGCAATCAGCCCCAGCATTTT. Protein product: CASGLGQGPSNQPQHF.